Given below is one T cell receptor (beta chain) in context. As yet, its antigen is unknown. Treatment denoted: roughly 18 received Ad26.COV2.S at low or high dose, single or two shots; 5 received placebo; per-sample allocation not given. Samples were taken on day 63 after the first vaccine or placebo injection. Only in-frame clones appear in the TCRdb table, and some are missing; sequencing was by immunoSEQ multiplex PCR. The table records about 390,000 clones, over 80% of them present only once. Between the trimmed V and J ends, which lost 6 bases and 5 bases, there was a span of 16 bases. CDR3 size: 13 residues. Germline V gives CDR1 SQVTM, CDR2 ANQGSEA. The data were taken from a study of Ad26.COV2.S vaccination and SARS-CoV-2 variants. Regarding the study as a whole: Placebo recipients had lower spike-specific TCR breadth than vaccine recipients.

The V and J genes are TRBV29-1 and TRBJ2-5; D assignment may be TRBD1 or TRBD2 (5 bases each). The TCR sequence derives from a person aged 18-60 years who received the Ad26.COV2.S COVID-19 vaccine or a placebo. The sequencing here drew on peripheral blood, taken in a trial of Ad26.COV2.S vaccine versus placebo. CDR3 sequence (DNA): TGCAGCGTACACTGGGGGTCGGGGGAGACCCAGTACTTC. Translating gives CSVHWGSGETQYF.